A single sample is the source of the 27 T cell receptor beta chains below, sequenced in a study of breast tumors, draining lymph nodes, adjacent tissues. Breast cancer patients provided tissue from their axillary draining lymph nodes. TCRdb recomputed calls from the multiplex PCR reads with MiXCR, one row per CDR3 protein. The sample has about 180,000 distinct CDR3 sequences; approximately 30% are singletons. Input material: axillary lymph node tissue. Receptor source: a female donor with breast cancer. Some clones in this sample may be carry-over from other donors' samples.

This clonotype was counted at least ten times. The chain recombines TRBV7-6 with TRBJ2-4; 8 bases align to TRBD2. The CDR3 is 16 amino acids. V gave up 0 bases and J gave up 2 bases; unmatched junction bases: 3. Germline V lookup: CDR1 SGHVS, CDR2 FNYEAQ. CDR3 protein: CASSLARGGTKNIQYF. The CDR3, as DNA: TGTGCCAGCAGCTTAGCGCGCGGGGGGACCAAAAACATTCAGTACTTC.

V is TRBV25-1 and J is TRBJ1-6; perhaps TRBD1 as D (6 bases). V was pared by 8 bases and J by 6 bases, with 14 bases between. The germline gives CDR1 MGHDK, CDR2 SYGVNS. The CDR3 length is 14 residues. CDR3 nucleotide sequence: TGTGCCAGCTCAAAGGGGGGGTCTAATTCACCCCTCCACTTT. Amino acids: CASSKGGSNSPLHF.

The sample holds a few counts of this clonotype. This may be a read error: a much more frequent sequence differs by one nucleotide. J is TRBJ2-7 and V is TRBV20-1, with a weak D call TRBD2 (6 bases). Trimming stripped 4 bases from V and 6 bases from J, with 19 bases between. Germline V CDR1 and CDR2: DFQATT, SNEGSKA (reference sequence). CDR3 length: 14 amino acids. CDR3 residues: CSAILAGPTSEQYF. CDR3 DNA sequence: TGCAGTGCTATCCTCGCGGGACCCACCTCCGAGCAGTACTTC.

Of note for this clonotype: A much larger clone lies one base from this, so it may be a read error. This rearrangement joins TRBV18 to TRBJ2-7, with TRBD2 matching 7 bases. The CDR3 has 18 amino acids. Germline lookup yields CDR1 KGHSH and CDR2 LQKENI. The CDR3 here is CASSPGRLAELLGYEQHF. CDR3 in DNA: TGTGCCAGCTCACCAGGGAGGCTAGCGGAGCTCTTGGGGTACGAGCAGCACTTC.

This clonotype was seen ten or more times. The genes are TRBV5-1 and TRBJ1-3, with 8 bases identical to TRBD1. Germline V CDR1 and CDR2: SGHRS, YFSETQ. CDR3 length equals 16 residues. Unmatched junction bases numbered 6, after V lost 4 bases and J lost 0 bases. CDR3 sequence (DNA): TGCGCCAGCAGCGGCGGACAGGGCCGCTCTGGAAACACCATATATTTT. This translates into CASSGGQGRSGNTIYF.

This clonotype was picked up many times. The chain's CDR3 is CASSYSAGVRETQYF. In DNA form, the CDR3 reads TGTGCCAGCAGTTACTCCGCGGGAGTTAGGGAGACCCAGTACTTC. V is TRBV6-5 and J is TRBJ2-5; 7 positions agree with TRBD2. Germline assignment: CDR1 MNHEY and CDR2 SVGAGI. V gave up 0 bases and J gave up 5 bases; unmatched junction bases: 6. The CDR3 runs 15 residues.

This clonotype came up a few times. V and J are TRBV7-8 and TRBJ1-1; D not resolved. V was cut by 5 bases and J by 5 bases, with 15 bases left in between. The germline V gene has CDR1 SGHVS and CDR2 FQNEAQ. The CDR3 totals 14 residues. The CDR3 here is CASSINPLRTEAFF. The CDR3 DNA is TGTGCCAGCAGCATTAACCCTTTAAGGACTGAAGCTTTCTTT.

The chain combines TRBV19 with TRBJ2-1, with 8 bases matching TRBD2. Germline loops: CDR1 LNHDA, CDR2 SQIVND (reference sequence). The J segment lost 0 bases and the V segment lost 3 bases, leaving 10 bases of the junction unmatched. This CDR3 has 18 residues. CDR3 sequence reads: CASSIPAGGRSSYNEQFF. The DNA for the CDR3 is TGTGCCAGTAGTATCCCCGCGGGGGGCCGAAGCTCCTACAATGAGCAGTTCTTC.

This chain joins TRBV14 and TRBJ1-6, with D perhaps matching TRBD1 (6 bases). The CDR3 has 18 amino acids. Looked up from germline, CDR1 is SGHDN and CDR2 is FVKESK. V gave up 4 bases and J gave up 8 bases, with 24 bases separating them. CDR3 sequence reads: CASSRRTSGRGIYSPLHF. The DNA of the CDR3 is TGTGCCAGCAGCCGACGGACTAGCGGGAGGGGGATCTATTCACCCCTCCACTTT. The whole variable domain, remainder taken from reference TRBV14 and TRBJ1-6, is EAGVTQFPSHSVIEKGQTVTLRCDPISGHDNLYWYRRVMGKEIKFLLHFVKESKQDESGMPNNRFLAERTGGTYSTLKVQPAELEDSGVYFCASSRRTSGRGIYSPLHFGNGTRLTVT.

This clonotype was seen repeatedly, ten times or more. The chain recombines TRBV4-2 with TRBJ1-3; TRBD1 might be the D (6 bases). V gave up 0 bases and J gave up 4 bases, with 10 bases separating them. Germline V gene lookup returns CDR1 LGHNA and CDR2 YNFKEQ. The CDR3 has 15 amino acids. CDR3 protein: CASSQEGTWGNTIYF. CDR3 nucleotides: TGTGCCAGCAGCCAAGAGGGGACATGGGGAAACACCATATATTTT.

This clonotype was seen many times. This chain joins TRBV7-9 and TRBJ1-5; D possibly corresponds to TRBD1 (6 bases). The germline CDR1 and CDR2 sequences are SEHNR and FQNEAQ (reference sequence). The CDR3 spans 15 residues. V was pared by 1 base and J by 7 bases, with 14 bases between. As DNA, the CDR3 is TGTGCCAGCAGCTTAGGCGGGACAAGAAGCCAGCCCCAGCATTTT. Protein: CASSLGGTRSQPQHF.

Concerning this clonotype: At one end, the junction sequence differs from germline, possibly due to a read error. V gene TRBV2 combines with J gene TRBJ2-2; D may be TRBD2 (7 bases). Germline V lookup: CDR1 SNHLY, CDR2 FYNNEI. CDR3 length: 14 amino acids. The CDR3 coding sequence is TGTGCCAGCAAAAGGAATGAAAACACCGGGGGGCTGTCTTTT. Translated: CASKRNENTGGLSF.

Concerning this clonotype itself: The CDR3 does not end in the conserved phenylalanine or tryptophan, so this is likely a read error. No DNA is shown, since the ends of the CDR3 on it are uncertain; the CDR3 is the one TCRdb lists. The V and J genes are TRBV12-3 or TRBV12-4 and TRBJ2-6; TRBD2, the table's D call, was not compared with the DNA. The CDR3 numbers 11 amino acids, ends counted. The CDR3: CASSPDGRGTS.

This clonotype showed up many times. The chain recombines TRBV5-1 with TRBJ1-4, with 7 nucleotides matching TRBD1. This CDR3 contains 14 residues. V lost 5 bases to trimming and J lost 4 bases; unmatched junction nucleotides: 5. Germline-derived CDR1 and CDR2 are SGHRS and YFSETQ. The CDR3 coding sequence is TGCGCCAGCAGTCCACAGGGGCTTAATGAAAAACTGTTTTTT. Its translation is CASSPQGLNEKLFF. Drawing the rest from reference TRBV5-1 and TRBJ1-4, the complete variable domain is KAGVTQTPRYLIKTRGQQVTLSCSPISGHRSVSWYQQTPGQGLQFLFEYFSETQRNKGNFPGRFSGRQFSNSRSEMNVSTLELGDSALYLCASSPQGLNEKLFFGSGTQLSVL.

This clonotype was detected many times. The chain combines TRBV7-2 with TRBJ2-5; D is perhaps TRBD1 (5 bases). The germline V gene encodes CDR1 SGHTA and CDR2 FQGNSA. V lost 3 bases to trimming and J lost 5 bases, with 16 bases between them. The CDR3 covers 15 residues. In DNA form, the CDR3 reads TGTGCCAGCAGCTTGAACGGACATCGTGAGGAGACCCAGTACTTC. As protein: CASSLNGHREETQYF. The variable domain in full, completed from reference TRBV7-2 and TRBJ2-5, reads GAGVSQSPSNKVTEKGKDVELRCDPISGHTALYWYRQSLGQGLEFLIYFQGNSAPDKSGLPSDRFSAERTGGSVSTLTIQRTQQEDSAVYLCASSLNGHREETQYFGPGTRLLVL.

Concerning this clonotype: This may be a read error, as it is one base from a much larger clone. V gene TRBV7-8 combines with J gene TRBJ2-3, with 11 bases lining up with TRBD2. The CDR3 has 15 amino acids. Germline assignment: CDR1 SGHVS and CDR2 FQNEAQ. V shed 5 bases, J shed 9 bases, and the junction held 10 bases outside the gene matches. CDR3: CASSQTASGRKTQYF. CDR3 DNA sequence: TGTGCCAGCAGCCAAACGGCTAGCGGGAGGAAAACGCAGTATTTT.

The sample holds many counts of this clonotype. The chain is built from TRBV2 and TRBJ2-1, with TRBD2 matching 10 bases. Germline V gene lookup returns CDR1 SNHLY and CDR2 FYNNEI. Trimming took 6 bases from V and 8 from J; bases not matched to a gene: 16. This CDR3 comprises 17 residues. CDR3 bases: TGTGCCAGCAGGGGGGGTATGGGTCTAGCGGGAGTCGATGAGCAGTTCTTC. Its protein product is CASRGGMGLAGVDEQFF.

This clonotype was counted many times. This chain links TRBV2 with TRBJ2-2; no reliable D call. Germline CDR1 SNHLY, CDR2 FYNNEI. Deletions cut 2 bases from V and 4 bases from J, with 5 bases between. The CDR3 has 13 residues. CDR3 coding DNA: TGTGCCAGCAGTGAACAGGCCACCGGGGAGCTGTTTTTT. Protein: CASSEQATGELFF.

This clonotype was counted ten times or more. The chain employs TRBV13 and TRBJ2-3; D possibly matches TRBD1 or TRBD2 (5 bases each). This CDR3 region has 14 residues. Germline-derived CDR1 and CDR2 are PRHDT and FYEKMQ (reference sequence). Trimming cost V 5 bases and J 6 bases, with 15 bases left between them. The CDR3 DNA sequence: TGTGCCAGCAGCCAGGTGGGACCTAGGGATACGCAGTATTTT. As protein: CASSQVGPRDTQYF.

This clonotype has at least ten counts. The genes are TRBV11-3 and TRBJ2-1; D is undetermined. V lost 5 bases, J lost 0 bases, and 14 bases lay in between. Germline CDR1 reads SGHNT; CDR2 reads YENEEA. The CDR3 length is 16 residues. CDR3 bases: TGTGCCAGCAGCCAGCACCGTCAGAGCTCCTACAATGAGCAGTTCTTC. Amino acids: CASSQHRQSSYNEQFF. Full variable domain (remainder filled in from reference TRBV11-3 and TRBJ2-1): EAGVVQSPRYKIIEKKQPVAFWCNPISGHNTLYWYLQNLGQGPELLIRYENEEAVDDSQLPKDRFSAERLKGVDSTLKIQPAELGDSAVYLCASSQHRQSSYNEQFFGPGTRLTVL.

The CDR3 region is CASSLDDRVDSGANVLTF. Written as DNA, the CDR3 is TGTGCCAGCAGCCTCGACGACAGGGTAGACTCTGGGGCCAACGTCCTGACTTTC. The chain recombines TRBV7-9 with TRBJ2-6; 7 bases match TRBD1. Trimming cost V 5 bases and J 0 bases; bases outside gene matches: 10. The CDR3 has 18 amino acids. Germline values: CDR1 SEHNR, CDR2 FQNEAQ (reference sequence).

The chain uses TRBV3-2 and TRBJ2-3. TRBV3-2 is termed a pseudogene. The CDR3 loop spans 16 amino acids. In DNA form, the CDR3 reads TGTGCCAGCAGCCAATCGGGACTAGCTGGCACAGATACGCAGTATTTT. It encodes CASSQSGLAGTDTQYF.

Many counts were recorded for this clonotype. CDR3 bases: TGTGCCAGCAGCCCCCATTGGGGTTCGTATAATTCACCCCTCCACTTT. Residues: CASSPHWGSYNSPLHF. The chain links TRBV11-2 to TRBJ1-6; D remains unclear. CDR1 SGHAT and CDR2 FQNNGV come from the germline V gene. Trimming took off 5 bases at V and 4 bases at J, with 15 bases between the two ends. The CDR3 sequence is 16 residues long.

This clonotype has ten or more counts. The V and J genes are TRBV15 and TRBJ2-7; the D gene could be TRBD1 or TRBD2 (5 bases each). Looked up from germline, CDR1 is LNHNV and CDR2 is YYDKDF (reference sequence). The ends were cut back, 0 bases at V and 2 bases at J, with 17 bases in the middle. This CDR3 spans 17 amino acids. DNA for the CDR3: TGTGCCACCAGCAGAGACTTCACCCTCCGGGGACCCTACGAGCAGTACTTC. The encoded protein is CATSRDFTLRGPYEQYF.

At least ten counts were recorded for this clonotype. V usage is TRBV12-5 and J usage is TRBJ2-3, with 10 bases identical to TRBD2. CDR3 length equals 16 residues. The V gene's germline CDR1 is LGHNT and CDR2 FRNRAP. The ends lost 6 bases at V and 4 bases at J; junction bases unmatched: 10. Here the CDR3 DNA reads TGTGCTAGTGGCCCCCTCCTAGCGGGAGTGTCAGATACGCAGTATTTT. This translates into CASGPLLAGVSDTQYF.

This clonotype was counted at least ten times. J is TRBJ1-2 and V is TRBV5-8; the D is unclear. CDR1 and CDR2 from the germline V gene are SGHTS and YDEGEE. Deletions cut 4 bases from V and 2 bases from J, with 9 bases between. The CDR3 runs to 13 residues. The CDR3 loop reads CASSLDKNYGYTF. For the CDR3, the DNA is TGTGCCAGCAGCCTCGACAAAAACTATGGCTACACCTTC. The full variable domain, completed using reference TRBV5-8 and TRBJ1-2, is EAGVTQSPTHLIKTRGQQATLRCSPISGHTSVYWYQQALGLGLQFLLWYDEGEERNRGNFPPRFSGRQFPNYSSELNVNALELEDSALYLCASSLDKNYGYTFGSGTRLTVV.

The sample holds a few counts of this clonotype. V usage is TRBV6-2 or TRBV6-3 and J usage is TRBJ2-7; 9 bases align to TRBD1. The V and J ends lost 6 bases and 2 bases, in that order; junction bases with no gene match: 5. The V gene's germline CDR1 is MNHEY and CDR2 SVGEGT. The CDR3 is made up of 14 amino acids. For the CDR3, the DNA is TGTGCCAGCAGACCCGGGACAGGGACCTACGAGCAGTACTTC. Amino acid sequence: CASRPGTGTYEQYF.